The clone carrying this T cell receptor (beta chain) turned up a few times. The target antigen is unknown. A junction end diverges from the germline sequence, so it may reflect a read error. This sample stems from a study of response to subunit inactivated influenza vaccine. Whole-study findings and limits: Authors suggested seasonal influenza vaccinations each recruit few new T cells.

Germline V lookup: CDR1 SGHAT, CDR2 FQNNGV. This CDR3 region has 18 residues. TCRdb re-derived calls from the RT-PCR reads in MiXCR, one entry per CDR3 protein. Of about 530,000 distinct CDR3 sequences in the sample, about 11% were seen once. This TCR was recovered from a man aged 45-65 years who received an inactivated influenza vaccine. This chain connects TRBV11-2 to TRBJ2-2; 14 bases are a match to TRBD2. The specimen comprised PBMCs from blood, sampled on the day of vaccination. The CDR3 region is CASSLGTSGRRLGGQLFF. The CDR3 DNA reads as TGTGCCAGCAGCTTAGGGACTAGCGGGAGGCGACTCGGCGGGCAGCTGTTTTTT.